The clone carrying this T cell receptor (beta chain) occurred many times. The data are from a study of beta chain features in type 1 diabetes. Germline CDR1 and CDR2: GTSNPN and SVGIG (reference sequence). This CDR3 region has 12 residues. With 0 bases removed from V and 5 bases from J, the gap between germline ends came to 7 bases. Sequencing targeted expressed TCRB transcripts, as all isolated RNA had been reverse transcribed. Generated by immunoSEQ multiplex PCR, the TCRdb table keeps only in-frame clones and is missing some. The sample lists just under 150,000 clones; about 10% were seen once. The sequence came from a man aged 18-30 years in good health. This sequence joins TRBV30 and TRBJ2-5; D is possibly TRBD2 (5 bases). The sample comprised naive CD4+ T cells from blood. DNA for the CDR3: TGTGCCTGGAGTGTACAGCGGGAGACCCAGTACTTC. Translation: CAWSVQRETQYF.